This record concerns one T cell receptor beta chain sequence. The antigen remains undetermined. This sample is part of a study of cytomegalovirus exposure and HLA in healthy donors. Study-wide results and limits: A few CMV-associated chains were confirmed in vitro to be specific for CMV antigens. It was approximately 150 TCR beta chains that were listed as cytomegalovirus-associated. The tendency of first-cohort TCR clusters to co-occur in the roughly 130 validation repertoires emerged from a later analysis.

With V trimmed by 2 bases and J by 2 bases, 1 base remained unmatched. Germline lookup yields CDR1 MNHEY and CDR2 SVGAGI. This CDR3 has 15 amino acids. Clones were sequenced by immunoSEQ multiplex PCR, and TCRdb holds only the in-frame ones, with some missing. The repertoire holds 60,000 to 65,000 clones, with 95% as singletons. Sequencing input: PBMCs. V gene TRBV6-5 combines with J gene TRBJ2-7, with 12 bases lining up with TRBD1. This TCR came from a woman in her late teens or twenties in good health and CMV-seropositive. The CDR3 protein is CASSYGTGGPYEQYF. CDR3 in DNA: TGTGCCAGCAGTTACGGGACAGGGGGCCCCTACGAGCAGTACTTC.